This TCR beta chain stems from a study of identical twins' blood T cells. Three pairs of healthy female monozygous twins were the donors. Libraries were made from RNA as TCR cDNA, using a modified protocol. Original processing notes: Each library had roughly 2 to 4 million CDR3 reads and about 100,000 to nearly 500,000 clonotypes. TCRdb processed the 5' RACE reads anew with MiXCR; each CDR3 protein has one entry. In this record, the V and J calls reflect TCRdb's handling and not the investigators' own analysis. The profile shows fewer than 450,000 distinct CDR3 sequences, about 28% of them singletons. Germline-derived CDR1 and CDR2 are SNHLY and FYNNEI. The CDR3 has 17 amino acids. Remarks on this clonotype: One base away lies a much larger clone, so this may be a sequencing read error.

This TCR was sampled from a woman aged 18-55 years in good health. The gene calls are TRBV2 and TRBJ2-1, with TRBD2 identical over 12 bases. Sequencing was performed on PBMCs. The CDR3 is CASTELAGGRSYNGQFF. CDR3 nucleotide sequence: TGTGCCAGCACCGAACTAGCGGGAGGTCGTTCCTACAATGGGCAGTTCTTC.